This T cell receptor beta chain stems from a study of T-cell memory formation after mild COVID-19. Germline loops: CDR1 SGHVS, CDR2 FQNEAQ. The CDR3 length is 13 residues. Trimming took 3 bases from V and 7 from J, leaving 9 bases between them. Constant-segment primers served in 5'RACE that generated TCR alpha and TCR beta cDNA libraries bearing sample barcodes and UMIs. From the 5' RACE reads, TCRdb called clonotypes with MiXCR, one entry per CDR3 protein. The sample consists of almost 250,000 distinct CDR3 sequences, 15% of them appearing once. Study findings and constraints: SARS-CoV-2 specificity of second-wave clones peaking day 37 was unconfirmed. Clones contracting over day 15 to 85 were CD4/CD8 balanced, with later expanders leaning CD4+.

Concerning this clonotype itself: Its target is not known.

Material: PBMCs or a T cell subset sorted from them (not recorded which). The chain employs TRBV7-8 and TRBJ1-4; D unclear. This receptor was taken from an adult woman who had mild COVID-19 (a few samples of this study predate the infection). Cell type and time point are not known. CDR3 residues: CASSFLSGEKLFF. The CDR3 DNA follows: TGTGCCAGCAGCTTCCTATCGGGTGAAAAACTGTTTTTT.